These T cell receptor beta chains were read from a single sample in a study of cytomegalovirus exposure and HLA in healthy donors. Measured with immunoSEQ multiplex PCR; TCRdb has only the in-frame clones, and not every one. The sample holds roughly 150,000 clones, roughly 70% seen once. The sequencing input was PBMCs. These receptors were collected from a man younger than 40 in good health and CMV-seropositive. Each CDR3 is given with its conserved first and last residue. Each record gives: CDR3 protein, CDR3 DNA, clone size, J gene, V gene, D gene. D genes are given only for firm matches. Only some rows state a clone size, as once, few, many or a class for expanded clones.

CDR3: CASSVERWGGGYTF; DNA: TGTGCCAGCAGCGTAGAAAGATGGGGCGGTGGCTACACCTTC; size: -; J: TRBJ1-2; V: TRBV9; D: -
CDR3: CASSPERQAGNTIYF; DNA: TGTGCCAGCAGCCCAGAGAGACAGGCTGGAAACACCATATATTTT; size: -; J: TRBJ1-3; V: TRBV11-2; D: -
CDR3: CASSQTGFEQYF; DNA: TGTGCCAGCAGCCAGACAGGGTTCGAGCAGTACTTC; size: -; J: TRBJ2-7; V: TRBV11-2; D: TRBD1
CDR3: CASSFTGQGIQPQHF; DNA: TGTGCCAGCAGTTTTACGGGACAGGGTATTCAGCCCCAGCATTTT; size: -; J: TRBJ1-5; V: TRBV28; D: TRBD1
CDR3: CSSRGQGGSAEAFF; DNA: TGTTCCAGCCGGGGACAGGGTGGGTCGGCTGAAGCTTTCTTT; size: once; J: TRBJ1-1; V: TRBV7-9; D: TRBD1
CDR3: CASSKPAGQGAYEQYF; DNA: TGTGCCAGCAGCAAACCAGCTGGACAGGGCGCCTACGAGCAGTACTTC; size: few; J: TRBJ2-7; V: TRBV5-6; D: TRBD1
CDR3: CASSRGGLAGDSYTDTQYF; DNA: TGTGCCAGCTCCCGGGGAGGACTAGCGGGAGATTCATACACAGATACGCAGTATTTT; size: -; J: TRBJ2-3; V: TRBV27; D: TRBD2
CDR3: CASSPLLAGGPYEQYF; DNA: TGTGCCAGCAGTCCCCTTCTAGCGGGAGGGCCGTACGAGCAGTACTTC; size: -; J: TRBJ2-7; V: TRBV27; D: TRBD2
CDR3: CASETQGMVTEAFF; DNA: TGTGCCAGCGAAACCCAGGGGATGGTGACTGAAGCTTTCTTT; size: -; J: TRBJ1-1; V: TRBV7-9; D: -
CDR3: CASREHRGRKMGNEQFF; DNA: TGTGCCAGCAGAGAACACAGGGGGCGAAAAATGGGCAATGAGCAGTTCTTC; size: -; J: TRBJ2-1; V: TRBV2; D: TRBD1